The text below deals with one T cell receptor beta chain. The target antigen is unknown. The sample belongs to a study of blood T cells in healthy people across ages. Study-wide context: Researchers report that template switching captured about one barcoded beta molecule per two T cells.

The use of a sample-barcoded 5' primer and a J-beta primer mix characterized a second PCR of roughly 7 to 12 cycles. Researchers report that a template-switch adaptor with 12 random nucleotides tagged each cDNA molecule. TCRdb reprocessed the 5' RACE reads via MiXCR and lists one record per CDR3 protein. The sample lists 1.5 million to 2 million distinct CDR3 sequences, approximately 28% occurring once. The CDR3 is 14 residues long. V shed 1 base and J shed 5 bases, with 10 bases lying between them. Germline loops: CDR1 LNHNV, CDR2 YYDKDF (reference sequence). Study-level findings and limits: CMV infection status of these donors was not known.

V gene TRBV15 combines with J gene TRBJ2-3; D uncertain. The receptor was isolated from a woman aged 30 to 39 in good health. The specimen was blood. In DNA, the CDR3 is TGTGCCACCAGCAGAGGGATAATGCAAGATACGCAGTATTTT. Translated, it gives CATSRGIMQDTQYF.